This T cell receptor beta chain was obtained from a study of T-cell reconstitution after alpha-beta-depleted transplantation in children. The table lists this clonotype with many counts. Preparing the TCRbeta library involved the use of unique molecular identifiers. TCRdb redid the calling of the PCR reads with MiXCR, one entry per CDR3 protein. The table has some 600,000 distinct CDR3 sequences, 10% to 15% seen once. J lost 5 bases, V lost 0 bases, and 9 bases had no gene match. CDR3 length: 16 amino acids. The germline gives CDR1 SGHVS, CDR2 FNYEAQ. The chain employs TRBV7-6 and TRBJ2-7; 8 nucleotides align to TRBD2. The receptor comes from a male patient under 18 who had a stem cell transplant for acute myeloid leukemia, so the T cells may come from the graft donor. The material sequenced was PBMCs, mostly from graft donor cells, taken 360 days after TCRalphabeta/CD19-depleted stem cell transplant. The CDR3: CASSLAVGRARNEQYF. The CDR3 DNA follows: TGTGCCAGCAGCTTAGCAGTCGGGAGGGCCAGGAACGAGCAGTACTTC.